The following is a T cell receptor beta chain sequence with its context. No antigen is known for it. No base quality information exists; no much larger clone differs at one position. TCRbeta CDR3 regions were amplified from genomic DNA by means of the immunoSEQ Assay, a bias-controlled multiplex PCR. The paper's processing steps were these. Nucleated cell counts per sample were estimated from amplification of reference gene primers within the assay. To quantify the absolute abundance of each unique TCRbeta CDR3 rearrangement, sequence reads were collapsed and filtered. For each sample, productive Simpson clonality was calculated by taking the square root of Simpson's diversity index across productive rearrangements. TCRdb stores this immuneACCESS table with in-frame sequences only. Part of the clones is absent; in the studies checked, under half of the shortfall reflects unresolved V genes, and no reason is known for the rest. V and J calls and clone size are those listed in that table; D and trimming were worked out from the DNA. Counted in this sample were roughly 30,000 clones; 75% to 90% of them appeared once. Clones ranked in the top ten supply approximately 48% of the sample.

Each collaborating institution followed its own protocols to collect whole blood in K2EDTA tubes. For TCRbeta analysis, collaborators shipped samples in one of three forms: frozen whole blood, isolated PBMCs, or DNA extracted from either of those sample types. The data belong to a study of blood T cell repertoires in COVID-19 (dated by TCRdb to 2018 to 2021). Regarding the complete study: Samples covering the acute and convalescent phases of COVID-19 were provided by collaborators in the United States, Italy and Spain. The material from the prospective study consisted of cDNA or gDNA derived from T cells, B-cell-depleted T cells, or PBMCs. The dataset comprised deeply sampled blood TCRbeta repertoires from subjects exposed to, actively infected with, or recovered from COVID-19. The repertoires were made available in a free public database intended to serve as a resource for research on the immune response to SARS-CoV-2. Samples came from the ongoing ImmuneRACE study (first 160 participants) plus 1,254 subjects from 6 global collaborators. A de-identified subject ID, COVID-19 status, age in years and sex were almost always included in the sample metadata. HLA class I and class II types, where available, came from metadata supplied by the sample provider rather than from assay-based typing.

The paper as a whole reports these results and caveats: Clinical and demographic metadata were provided uncurated, with the amount varying by source and participant.

V lost 7 bases and J lost 4 bases, and the count of bases not matched to a germline gene is 6. From its cysteine to its phenylalanine, the CDR3 spans 13 amino acids. Only the CDR3 DNA stays, 39 bases, in frame from base 1. From a lookup of the germline V gene, CDR1 and CDR2 are SGHDN and FVKESK. The TCR sequence derives from a human donor with acute or convalescent COVID-19. The donor label of this sample is uncertain. The rearranged segments are TRBV14 and TRBJ2-5, and 7 junctional nucleotides match TRBD2. Specimen: peripheral blood. CDR3 sequence: CASKGLPLETQYF. The bases read TGTGCCAGCAAGGGACTACCCCTAGAGACCCAGTACTTC.